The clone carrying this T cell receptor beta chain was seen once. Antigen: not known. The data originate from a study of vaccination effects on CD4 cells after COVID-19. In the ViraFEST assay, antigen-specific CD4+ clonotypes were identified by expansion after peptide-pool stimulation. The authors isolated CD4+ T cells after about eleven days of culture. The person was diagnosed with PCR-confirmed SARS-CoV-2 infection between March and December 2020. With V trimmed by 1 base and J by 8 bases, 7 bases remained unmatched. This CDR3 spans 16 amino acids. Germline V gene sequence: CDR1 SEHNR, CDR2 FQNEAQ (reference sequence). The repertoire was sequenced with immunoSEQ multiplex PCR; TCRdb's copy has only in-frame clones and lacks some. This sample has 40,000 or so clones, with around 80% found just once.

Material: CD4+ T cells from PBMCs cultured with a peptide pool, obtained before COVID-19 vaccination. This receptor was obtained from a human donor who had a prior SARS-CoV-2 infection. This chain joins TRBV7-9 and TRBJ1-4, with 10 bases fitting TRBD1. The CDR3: CASSLDPGQGREKLFF. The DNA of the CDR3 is TGTGCCAGCAGCTTAGATCCGGGACAGGGGAGGGAAAAACTGTTTTTT.